A selection of T cell receptor beta chains follows, all from one sample in a study of glioma-infiltrating T cells. One entry per CDR3 protein results from TCRdb running MiXCR on the multiplex PCR reads. The sample includes some 190,000 distinct CDR3 sequences, about 31% of them seen just once. Sequencing used glioma tissue, nonneoplastic brain tissue, or PBMCs (not recorded which). All receptors come from a human donor with low-grade glioma or glioblastoma, undergoing nonglioma brain surgery, or in good health (not recorded which). CDR3s include the opening cysteine and the closing phenylalanine or tryptophan. A D gene is named only where the DNA matches it firmly. Where a row states a size, it is once, few, many or the class of an expanded clone; other rows omit it.

D gene,clone size,J gene,V gene,CDR3 protein,CDR3 DNA
-,-,TRBJ2-7,TRBV7-2,CASSLHWGSSYEQYF,TGTGCCAGCAGCCTTCATTGGGGTAGCTCCTACGAGCAGTACTTC
TRBD1,many,TRBJ2-7,TRBV7-2,CASSLNSQGYYEQYF,TGTGCCAGCAGCCTTAACTCACAGGGGTACTACGAGCAGTACTTC
-,-,TRBJ1-4,TRBV7-2,CASSLRSVTSGKLFF,TGTGCCAGCAGCTTACGAAGTGTAACTAGTGGAAAACTGTTTTTT
-,-,TRBJ2-5,TRBV29-1,CSVAPGVGETQYF,TGCAGCGTTGCGCCAGGGGTGGGGGAGACCCAGTACTTC
-,many,TRBJ2-7,TRBV19,CASSIAGSSYEQYF,TGTGCCAGTAGTATAGCTGGCAGCTCCTACGAGCAGTACTTC
TRBD1,-,TRBJ2-1,TRBV12-3/TRBV12-4,CASQGESPYNEQFF,TGTGCCTCACAGGGGGAGAGCCCCTACAATGAGCAGTTCTTC
TRBD2,-,TRBJ2-7,TRBV15,CATSRASGSSYEQYF,TGTGCCACCAGCAGGGCTAGCGGGAGCTCGTACGAGCAGTACTTC
-,many,TRBJ2-1,TRBV4-1,CASSLRTANEQFF,TGCGCCAGCAGCCTCCGGACTGCGAATGAGCAGTTCTTC
-,many,TRBJ2-3,TRBV4-1,CASSQAPRRTDTQYF,TGCGCCAGCAGCCAAGCACCCAGAAGGACAGATACGCAGTATTTT
TRBD2,few,TRBJ2-3,TRBV2,CASSERLAGTDTQYF,TGTGCCAGCAGTGAACGCCTAGCGGGCACAGATACGCAGTATTTT
-,few,TRBJ2-1,TRBV5-4,CASSLDQQGYNEQFF,TGTGCCAGCAGCTTGGACCAACAAGGTTACAATGAGCAGTTCTTC
-,-,TRBJ1-4,TRBV29-1,CSALIGGEKLFF,TGCAGCGCCCTGATAGGAGGAGAAAAACTGTTTTTT
-,-,TRBJ2-5,TRBV5-1,CASSLTVRFQETQYF,TGCGCCAGCAGCTTGACCGTCAGGTTCCAAGAGACCCAGTACTTC
-,-,TRBJ2-1,TRBV5-4,CASSPSAPANEQFF,TGTGCCAGCAGCCCATCCGCGCCGGCAAATGAGCAGTTCTTC
TRBD1,-,TRBJ1-1,TRBV29-1,CSAAGGQGATNTEAFF,TGCAGCGCGGCCGGGGGACAGGGGGCAACGAACACTGAAGCTTTCTTT
-,-,TRBJ2-6,TRBV3-1,CASSPVGRRISGANVLTF,TGTGCCAGCTCCCCTGTGGGGCGACGGATCTCTGGGGCCAACGTCCTGACTTTC
TRBD2,many,TRBJ2-3,TRBV7-9,CASSLAVAGVDTQYF,TGTGCCAGCAGCTTAGCGGTAGCGGGAGTAGATACGCAGTATTTT
-,-,TRBJ1-1,TRBV29-1,CSASGTTNTEAFF,TGCAGCGCCTCCGGGACAACGAACACTGAAGCTTTCTTT
-,many,TRBJ2-1,TRBV28,CASSFPGDRNEQFF,TGTGCCAGCAGTTTCCCTGGCGACCGCAATGAGCAGTTCTTC